The present TCR beta chain was sequenced within a study of OX40 agonist ivuxolimab in advanced cancers. In the study overall: Patients were treated with ivuxolimab, an agonistic anti-OX40 (CD134) antibody.

As concerns this clone: Its matching antigen is unknown.

General study findings and limits: More expanded clones were seen, on average, in CD8+ T cells than in CD4+. There were also nonresponders showing low normalized T-cell clonal expansion.

Autoimmune disease history or systemic immunosuppression led to patients being barred. V lost 2 bases, J lost 4 bases, and 9 bases lay in between. The CDR3 runs 13 residues. Germline CDR1 SGHKS, CDR2 YYEKEE (reference sequence). Repertoires were generated with immunoSEQ multiplex PCR, while TCRdb's copy carries only in-frame clones and drops some. In the table there are around 80,000 clones, around 87% of which are singletons. The sequencing used CD4+ or CD8+ T cells sorted from blood, collected in a trial of the OX40 agonist ivuxolimab. This TCR was recovered from an adult with an advanced solid tumor such as melanoma, head and neck, liver or kidney cancer. The chain has TRBV5-5 and TRBJ1-1, with D hard to call. The CDR3 is CASSFSGSTEAFF. CDR3 in DNA: TGTGCCAGCAGCTTCAGCGGGAGCACTGAAGCTTTCTTT.